What follows are 15 T cell receptor beta chains derived from one specimen sequenced in a study of blood T cells in healthy people across ages. Together with a sample-barcoded 5' primer, a J-beta primer mix was included in a second PCR lasting roughly 6 to 12 cycles. TCRdb re-derived calls from the 5' RACE reads in MiXCR, one entry per CDR3 protein. The profile covers around 400,000 distinct CDR3 sequences, with roughly half appearing a single time and under 65% taken by the ten largest. Specimen: blood. The receptors stem from a man aged 60 to 75 in good health.

This clonotype came up a few times. V usage is TRBV19 and J usage is TRBJ1-5; no reliable D call. Looked up from germline, CDR1 is LNHDA and CDR2 is SQIVND (reference sequence). Trimming pared 5 bases from V and 2 bases from J, leaving 4 bases between. This CDR3 spans 12 amino acids. As DNA, the CDR3 is TGTGCCAGTAGTTTGCGCAATCAGCCCCAGCATTTT. This sequence encodes CASSLRNQPQHF.

The chain couples TRBV20-1 to TRBJ2-7; D is perhaps TRBD2 (5 bases). CDR1 is DFQATT and CDR2 is SNEGSKA in the germline V gene (reference sequence). The CDR3 loop spans 16 amino acids. Trimming removed 0 bases at V and 3 bases at J, with 18 bases between. The CDR3 is CSARDLQSIRGYEQYF. The DNA for the CDR3 is TGCAGTGCTAGAGATCTCCAGAGCATCCGGGGCTACGAGCAGTACTTC.

CDR3 sequence reads: CASSEGWGGSDTQYF. The CDR3 DNA reads as TGTGCCAGCAGTGAAGGTTGGGGCGGGTCAGATACGCAGTATTTT. The chain has TRBV6-1 and TRBJ2-3; D possibly uses TRBD1 or TRBD2 (5 bases each). This CDR3 has 15 residues. Per germline, CDR1 MNHNS and CDR2 SASEGT. Trimming removed 1 base from V and 4 bases from J, with 12 bases in between.

In this sample, this clonotype turned up a few times. CDR3 sequence: CASSLARQGRYGYTF. The CDR3 DNA sequence: TGTGCCAGCAGCTTAGCGAGACAGGGTCGGTATGGCTACACCTTC. V and J are TRBV7-2 and TRBJ1-2, with 7 bases that match TRBD1. The CDR3 covers 15 residues. After removal of 0 bases from V and 5 bases from J, the junction contained 6 bases not matched to a gene. Germline assignment: CDR1 SGHTA and CDR2 FQGNSA.

This clonotype occurred a few times. This sequence joins TRBV11-3 and TRBJ2-3; D might be TRBD2 (6 bases). Per germline, CDR1 SGHNT and CDR2 YENEEA. The V and J ends lost 4 bases and 2 bases respectively, with 10 bases between them. This CDR3 comprises 14 residues. Here the CDR3 DNA reads TGTGCCAGCAGCTCGGGACTCAACACAGATACGCAGTATTTT. Translated, it gives CASSSGLNTDTQYF.

The J gene is TRBJ2-1, the V gene TRBV4-3; 7 nucleotides match TRBD1. CDR1 LGHNA and CDR2 YSLEER come from the germline V gene. Unmatched junction bases numbered 2, after V lost 0 bases and J lost 0 bases. The CDR3 loop spans 16 amino acids. CDR3 sequence reads: CASSQDGTVSYNEQFF. The CDR3 DNA reads as TGCGCCAGCAGCCAAGATGGGACAGTCTCCTACAATGAGCAGTTCTTC.

This clonotype was detected a few times. A much larger clone differs from this one at a single base, so this may be a read error. The rearrangement joins TRBV7-2 to TRBJ2-7; D not resolved. The CDR3 consists of 15 residues. Per the germline V gene, CDR1 is SGHTA and CDR2 is FQGNSA. Trimming cost V 5 bases and J 0 bases, with 14 bases left between them. The DNA of the CDR3 is TGTGCCAGCAGCGCTCTACGAGCGAACTCCTACGAGCAGTACTTC. Translated: CASSALRANSYEQYF.

The table lists this clonotype with many counts. The J gene is TRBJ2-7, the V gene TRBV9, with D maybe TRBD2 (5 bases). Per the germline V gene, CDR1 is SGDLS and CDR2 is YYNGEE. The CDR3 is made up of 14 amino acids. V gave up 0 bases and J gave up 2 bases, with 9 bases separating them. The CDR3 loop is CASSVDGEPYEQYF. The CDR3 DNA is TGTGCCAGCAGCGTAGACGGGGAGCCCTACGAGCAGTACTTC.

V gene TRBV12-1 combines with J gene TRBJ2-6; TRBD2 reflects the table's D call only, with no check against the DNA. TRBV12-1 is given as a pseudogene. The CDR3 totals 18 residues. This chain's CDR3 is CASSSGPRGRSGANVLTF. For the CDR3, the DNA is TGTGCCAGCAGCTCCGGCCCGCGGGGGAGGTCTGGGGCCAACGTCCTGACTTTC.

This chain joins TRBV20-1 and TRBJ2-1; 11 nucleotides align to TRBD2. J gave up 7 bases and V 4 bases, and 15 bases lay outside the gene matches. CDR3 length equals 17 residues. The germline V gene encodes CDR1 DFQATT and CDR2 SNEGSKA (reference sequence). In DNA, the CDR3 is TGCAGTGCTAATTTGGGAGTAACTAGCGGGAGAAGTAATGAGCAGTTCTTC. Translating gives CSANLGVTSGRSNEQFF.

This clonotype was recorded a few times. The CDR3 protein is CSVDSSGIHNEQFF. The CDR3 nucleotides are TGCAGCGTTGACTCCAGCGGGATTCACAATGAGCAGTTCTTC. The genes are TRBV29-1 and TRBJ2-1, with TRBD2 identical over 7 bases. J gave up 5 bases and V 3 bases, and 7 bases lay outside the gene matches. Germline CDR1 is SQVTM and CDR2 is ANQGSEA. This CDR3 contains 14 residues.

This chain links TRBV25-1 with TRBJ1-6, with D possibly matching TRBD1 (5 bases). Germline V gene data show CDR1 as MGHDK and CDR2 as SYGVNS. This CDR3 spans 16 amino acids. The V end lost 7 bases, the J end lost 8 bases, and 21 bases lay between the germline ends. As DNA, the CDR3 is TGTGCCAGCACCAGCCCTGGCCACAAAGGGGATTCACCCCTCCACTTT. Its translation is CASTSPGHKGDSPLHF. The full variable domain, with the rest looked up from reference TRBV25-1 and TRBJ1-6, is EADIYQTPRYLVIGTGKKITLECSQTMGHDKMYWYQQDPGMELHLIHYSYGVNSTEKGDLSSESTVSRIRTEHFPLTLESARPSHTSQYLCASTSPGHKGDSPLHFGNGTRLTVT.

The chain links TRBV20-1 to TRBJ2-3; D might be TRBD1 or TRBD2, each matching 5 bases. The CDR3 runs 14 residues. V shed 1 base and J shed 1 base, with 9 bases lying between them. Germline V gene sequence: CDR1 DFQATT, CDR2 SNEGSKA (reference sequence). The CDR3: CSARVPGRTDTQYF. CDR3 bases: TGCAGTGCTAGAGTTCCGGGGCGCACAGATACGCAGTATTTT.

This clonotype was seen a handful of times. This may stem from a read error, because a much larger clone lies one nucleotide away. The V gene is TRBV28, the J gene TRBJ2-3; D is perhaps TRBD2 (6 bases). Germline CDR1 is MDHEN and CDR2 is SYDVKM. The CDR3 runs to 14 residues. The V and J ends lost 8 bases and 5 bases respectively, with 17 bases between them. CDR3 amino acids: CASCPAGGIDTQYF. DNA of the CDR3: TGTGCCAGCTGCCCCGCCGGGGGAATAGATACGCAGTATTTT. Using reference TRBV28 and TRBJ2-3 for the parts outside the CDR3, the full variable domain is DVKVTQSSRYLVKRTGEKVFLECVQDMDHENMFWYRQDPGLGLRLIYFSYDVKMKEKGDIPEGYSVSREKKERFSLILESASTNQTSMYLCASCPAGGIDTQYFGPGTRLTVL.

The V gene is TRBV24-1, the J gene TRBJ2-5, with a weak D call TRBD1 (5 bases). The CDR3 is made up of 13 amino acids. From germline, CDR1 is KGHDR and CDR2 SFDVKD. V lost 3 bases and J 5 bases, leaving 9 bases between the germline ends. This CDR3 reads CATSDQGRETQYF. CDR3 nucleotides: TGTGCCACCAGTGATCAGGGTCGCGAGACCCAGTACTTC.